This T cell receptor (beta chain) was retrieved from a study of T cell repertoires in cytomegalovirus infection. CDR3 length equals 15 residues. Germline V gene sequence: CDR1 SGHTA, CDR2 FQGNSA. As regards this clonotype: No antigen is known for it. A read error may explain this, as a much larger clone is one base away.

TCRdb redid the calling of the reads with MiXCR, one entry per CDR3 protein. The sample consists of about 340,000 distinct CDR3 sequences, 25% to 30% of them appearing once. This receptor was identified in a human donor in good health (CMV status not recorded). Some clones in this sample may be carry-over from other donors' samples. This chain connects TRBV7-2 to TRBJ2-7; D is undetermined. The sequences come from cultured PBMCs, collected from culture after CMV antigen stimulation. CDR3 in DNA: TGTGCCAGCTCCCCCAGGCGTGGCGGTACCTACGGGCAGTACTTC. Amino acid sequence: CASSPRRGGTYGQYF.